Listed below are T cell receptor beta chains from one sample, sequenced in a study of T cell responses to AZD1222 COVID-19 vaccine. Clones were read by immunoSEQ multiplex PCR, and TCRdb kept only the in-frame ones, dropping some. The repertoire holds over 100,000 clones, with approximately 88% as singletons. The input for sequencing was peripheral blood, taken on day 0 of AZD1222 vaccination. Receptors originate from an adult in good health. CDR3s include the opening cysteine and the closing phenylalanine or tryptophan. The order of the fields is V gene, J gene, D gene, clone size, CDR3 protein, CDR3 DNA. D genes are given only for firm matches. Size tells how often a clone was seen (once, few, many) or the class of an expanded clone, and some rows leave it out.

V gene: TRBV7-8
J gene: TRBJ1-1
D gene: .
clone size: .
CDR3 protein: CASSSFGDTEAFF
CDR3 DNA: TGTGCCAGCAGCTCGTTTGGGGACACTGAAGCTTTCTTT

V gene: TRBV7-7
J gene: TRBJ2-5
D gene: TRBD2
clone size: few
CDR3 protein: CASSLTGGPGETQYF
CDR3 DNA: TGTGCCAGCAGCTTAACGGGGGGGCCGGGGGAGACCCAGTACTTC

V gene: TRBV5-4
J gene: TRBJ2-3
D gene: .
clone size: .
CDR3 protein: CASSFRGRRTNPDTQYF
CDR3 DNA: TGTGCCAGCAGCTTCAGGGGTCGGAGGACGAATCCAGATACGCAGTATTTT

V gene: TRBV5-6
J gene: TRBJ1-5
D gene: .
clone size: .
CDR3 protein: CASSLWASPNQPQHF
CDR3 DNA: TGTGCCAGCAGCTTATGGGCGTCGCCTAATCAGCCCCAGCATTTT

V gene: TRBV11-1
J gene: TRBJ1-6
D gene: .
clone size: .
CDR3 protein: CASSLARQLASPLHF
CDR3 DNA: TGTGCCAGCAGCCTCGCTAGGCAGCTCGCGTCACCCCTCCACTTT

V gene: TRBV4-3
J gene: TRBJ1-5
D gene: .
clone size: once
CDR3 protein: CASSQDRGAMQPQHF
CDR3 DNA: TGCGCCAGCAGCCAAGACCGGGGGGCTATGCAGCCCCAGCATTTT

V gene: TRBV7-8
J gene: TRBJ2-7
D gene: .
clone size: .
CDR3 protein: CASSLADGGLYEQYF
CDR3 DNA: TGTGCCAGCAGCTTAGCGGATGGGGGCCTGTACGAGCAGTACTTC

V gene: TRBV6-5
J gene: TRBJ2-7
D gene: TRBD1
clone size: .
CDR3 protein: CASRNRGGPFYEQYF
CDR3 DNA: TGTGCCAGCAGAAACAGGGGCGGCCCGTTTTACGAGCAGTACTTC

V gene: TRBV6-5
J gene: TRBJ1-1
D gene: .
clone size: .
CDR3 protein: CASSYSFPQLEAFF
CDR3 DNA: TGTGCCAGCAGTTACTCGTTCCCGCAGCTTGAAGCTTTCTTT

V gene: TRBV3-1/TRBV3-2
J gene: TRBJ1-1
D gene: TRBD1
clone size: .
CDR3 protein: CASSQGTGANTEAFF
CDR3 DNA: TGTGCCAGCAGCCAAGGGACAGGGGCGAACACTGAAGCTTTCTTT

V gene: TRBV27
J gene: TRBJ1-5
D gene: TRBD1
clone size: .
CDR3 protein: CASSPLTGTGNQPQHF
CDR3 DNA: TGTGCCAGCAGTCCTCTAACCGGGACAGGGAATCAGCCCCAGCATTTT

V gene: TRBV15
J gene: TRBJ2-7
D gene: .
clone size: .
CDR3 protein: CATSRDLPYEQYF
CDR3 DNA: TGTGCCACCAGCAGAGATCTCCCTTACGAGCAGTACTTC

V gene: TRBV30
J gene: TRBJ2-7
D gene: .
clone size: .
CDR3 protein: CAWSVRYPSSYEQYF
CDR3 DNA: TGTGCCTGGAGTGTACGATATCCAAGCTCCTACGAGCAGTACTTC

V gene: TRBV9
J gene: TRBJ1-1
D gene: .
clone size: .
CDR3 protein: CASSVGSGNTEAFF
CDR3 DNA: TGTGCCAGCAGCGTAGGTTCAGGAAACACTGAAGCTTTCTTT

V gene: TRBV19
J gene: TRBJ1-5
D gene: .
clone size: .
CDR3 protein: CASTVRYSNQPQHF
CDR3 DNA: TGTGCCAGTACCGTCAGGTATAGCAATCAGCCCCAGCATTTT

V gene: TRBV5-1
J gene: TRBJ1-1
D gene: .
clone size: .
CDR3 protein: CASSIGQNTEAFF
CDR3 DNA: TGCGCCAGCAGCATAGGACAGAACACTGAAGCTTTCTTT

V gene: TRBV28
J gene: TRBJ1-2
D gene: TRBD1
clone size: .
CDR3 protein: CASSGTANYGYTF
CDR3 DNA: TGTGCCAGCAGTGGGACAGCTAACTATGGCTACACCTTC

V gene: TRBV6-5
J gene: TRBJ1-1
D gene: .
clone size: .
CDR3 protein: CASILGGTEAFF
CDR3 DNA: TGTGCCAGCATCCTAGGGGGGACTGAAGCTTTCTTT

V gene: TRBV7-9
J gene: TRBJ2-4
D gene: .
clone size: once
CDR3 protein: CASSPQVELAKNIQYF
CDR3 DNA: TGTGCCAGCAGCCCCCAAGTAGAGCTAGCCAAAAACATTCAGTACTTC

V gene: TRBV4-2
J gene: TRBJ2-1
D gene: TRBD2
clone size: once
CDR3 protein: CASSQLAGGSTYNEQFF
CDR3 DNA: TGTGCCAGCAGCCAGCTAGCGGGGGGAAGTACCTACAATGAGCAGTTCTTC

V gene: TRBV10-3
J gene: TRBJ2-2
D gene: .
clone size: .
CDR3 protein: CAIRIPPGQGIIGELFF
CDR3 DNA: TGTGCCATCAGAATCCCGCCGGGACAAGGGATTATCGGGGAGCTGTTTTTT

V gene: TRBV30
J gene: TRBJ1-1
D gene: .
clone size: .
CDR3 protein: CAWSWSGHLEAFF
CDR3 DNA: TGTGCCTGGAGTTGGTCCGGGCACCTTGAAGCTTTCTTT

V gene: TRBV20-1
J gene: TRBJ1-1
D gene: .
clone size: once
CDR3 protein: CSAPGNTEAFF
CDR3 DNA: TGCAGTGCCCCGGGCAACACTGAAGCTTTCTTT

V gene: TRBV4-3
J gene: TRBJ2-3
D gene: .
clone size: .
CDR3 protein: CASSQADTDTQYF
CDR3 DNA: TGCGCCAGCAGCCAGGCTGACACAGATACGCAGTATTTT

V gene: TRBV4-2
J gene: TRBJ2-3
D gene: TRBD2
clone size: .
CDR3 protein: CASSQGGLGTDTQYF
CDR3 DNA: TGTGCCAGCAGCCAAGGGGGACTAGGAACAGATACGCAGTATTTT

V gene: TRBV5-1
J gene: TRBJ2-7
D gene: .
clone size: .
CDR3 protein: CASRRTGGTYEQYF
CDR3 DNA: TGCGCCAGCAGAAGAACGGGTGGGACCTACGAGCAGTACTTC

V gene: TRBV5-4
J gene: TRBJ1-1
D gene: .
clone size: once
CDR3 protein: CASSLGAMNTEAFF
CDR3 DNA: TGTGCCAGCAGCTTAGGGGCGATGAACACTGAAGCTTTCTTT

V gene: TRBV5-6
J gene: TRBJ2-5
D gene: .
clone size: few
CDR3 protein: CASSLSGATQETQYF
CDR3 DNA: TGTGCCAGCAGCTTGTCCGGGGCTACACAAGAGACCCAGTACTTC

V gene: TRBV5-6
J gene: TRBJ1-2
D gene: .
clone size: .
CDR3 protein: CASSPDGVGGYTF
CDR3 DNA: TGTGCCAGCAGCCCGGATGGGGTGGGGGGCTACACCTTC

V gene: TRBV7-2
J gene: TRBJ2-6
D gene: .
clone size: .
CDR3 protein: CASSSNSGANVLTF
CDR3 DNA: TGTGCCAGCAGCTCCAACTCTGGGGCCAACGTCCTGACTTTC

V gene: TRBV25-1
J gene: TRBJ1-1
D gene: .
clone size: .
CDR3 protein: CASTLGPEAFF
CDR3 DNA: TGTGCCAGCACCCTAGGGCCAGAAGCTTTCTTT

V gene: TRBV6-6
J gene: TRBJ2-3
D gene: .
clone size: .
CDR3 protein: CASRGATTDTQYF
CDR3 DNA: TGTGCCAGCCGGGGGGCCACTACAGATACGCAGTATTTT

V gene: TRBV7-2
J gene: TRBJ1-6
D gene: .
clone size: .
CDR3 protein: CASSSAPGTGHSPLHF
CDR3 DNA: TGTGCCAGCAGCTCTGCCCCGGGGACGGGGCATTCACCCCTCCACTTT

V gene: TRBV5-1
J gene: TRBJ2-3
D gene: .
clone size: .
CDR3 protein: CASSSGLQGGIWDTQYF
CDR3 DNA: TGCGCCAGCAGTTCGGGACTCCAAGGGGGCATTTGGGATACGCAGTATTTT

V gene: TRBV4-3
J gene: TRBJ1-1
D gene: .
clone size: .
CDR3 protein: CASSQEISRGREAFF
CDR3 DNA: TGCGCCAGCAGCCAAGAAATAAGTAGGGGACGAGAAGCTTTCTTT

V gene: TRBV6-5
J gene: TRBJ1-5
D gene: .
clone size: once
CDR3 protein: CASSYSFNQPQHF
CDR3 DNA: TGTGCCAGCAGTTACTCGTTCAATCAGCCCCAGCATTTT

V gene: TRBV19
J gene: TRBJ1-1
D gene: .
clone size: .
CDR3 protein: CASTYHGLTEAFF
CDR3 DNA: TGTGCCAGTACTTATCACGGCCTCACTGAAGCTTTCTTT

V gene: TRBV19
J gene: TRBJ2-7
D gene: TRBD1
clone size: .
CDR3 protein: CASDSGTGPYEQYF
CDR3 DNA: TGTGCCAGTGACTCCGGGACAGGGCCCTACGAGCAGTACTTC

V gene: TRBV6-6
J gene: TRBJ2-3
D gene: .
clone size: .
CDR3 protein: CASSYGRRTDTQYF
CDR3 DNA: TGTGCCAGCAGTTACGGCCGGCGCACAGATACGCAGTATTTT

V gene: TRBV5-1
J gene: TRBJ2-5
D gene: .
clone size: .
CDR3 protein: CASSQGEGGVYQETQYF
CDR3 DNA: TGCGCCAGCAGCCAGGGGGAGGGCGGAGTATACCAAGAGACCCAGTACTTC

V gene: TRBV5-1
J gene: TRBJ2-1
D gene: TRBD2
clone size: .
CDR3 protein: CASSAPPNQAGGRNEQFF
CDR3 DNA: TGCGCCAGCAGCGCCCCACCCAACCAGGCGGGGGGCCGCAATGAGCAGTTCTTC

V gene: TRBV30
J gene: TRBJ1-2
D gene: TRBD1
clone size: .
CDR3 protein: CAWNRNFGQGFYYGYTF
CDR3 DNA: TGTGCCTGGAATCGCAATTTCGGACAGGGTTTCTACTATGGTTACACCTTC

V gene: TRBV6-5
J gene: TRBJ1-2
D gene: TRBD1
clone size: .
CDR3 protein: CASSATGPRTLGYTF
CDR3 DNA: TGTGCCAGCAGCGCGACAGGGCCCCGAACTCTGGGCTACACCTTC

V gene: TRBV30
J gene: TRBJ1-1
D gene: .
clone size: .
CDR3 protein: CAWTSRWGAFF
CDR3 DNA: TGTGCCTGGACCTCCCGTTGGGGGGCTTTCTTT